Listed below are T cell receptor beta chains from one sample, sequenced in a study of identical twins. From the 5' RACE reads, TCRdb called clonotypes with MiXCR, one entry per CDR3 protein. Of approximately 600,000 distinct CDR3 sequences listed, 9.5% to 10% are singletons. The same specimen was also included in a second study, on yellow fever vaccine responses in identical twins.

Sequenced: PBMCs. The receptors come from a woman aged 18-35 years in good health. Each CDR3 is given with its conserved first and last residue. D genes are given only for firm matches. Some rows have no size entry. The others give once, few or many, or a class for an expanded clone.

>TRBJ2-3|TRBD2|TRBV29-1|NA|13
TGCAGCGTCGCGGGTAGCGGGAGGGGTACGCAGTATTTT
CSVAGSGRGTQYF
>TRBJ2-7|NA|TRBV12-3/TRBV12-4|few|13
TGTGCCGTCGGGCGTGACAAGACCAACGAGCAGTACTTC
CAVGRDKTNEQYF
>TRBJ2-7|NA|TRBV28|NA|20
TGTGCCAGCAGTCCCTTGTCCCCATCCCTAGTCCGCCGGGACTCCTACGAGCAGTACTTC
CASSPLSPSLVRRDSYEQYF
>TRBJ2-3|TRBD2|TRBV6-5|many|16
TGTGCCAGCAGTTACTCAAGCGGGAGAAGTGTAGATACGCAGTATTTT
CASSYSSGRSVDTQYF
>TRBJ2-2|TRBD1|TRBV29-1|NA|13
TGCAGCGTTGAAGTTACAGGGGCCGGGGAGCTGTTTTTT
CSVEVTGAGELFF
>TRBJ2-7|NA|TRBV10-2|few|15
TGCGCCACTAAGGAAAAACAGGGTCTATGGTACGAGCAGTACTTC
CATKEKQGLWYEQYF
>TRBJ1-1|NA|TRBV18|few|12
TGTGCCAGCTCACCAGGGACATCTGAAGCTTTCTTT
CASSPGTSEAFF
>TRBJ2-1|TRBD1|TRBV6-2/TRBV6-3|few|17
TGTGCCAGCAGTTACCCGGACAGGGGTCTGACCTACAATGAGCAGTTCTTC
CASSYPDRGLTYNEQFF
>TRBJ2-7|NA|TRBV7-9|few|13
TGTGCCAGCAGCTCGCGGGATTCGGGAGAGCAGTACTTC
CASSSRDSGEQYF
>TRBJ2-3|TRBD2|TRBV6-2/TRBV6-3|NA|21
TGTGCCAGCAGAGTGGGGGCTGGGGTCCTAACTAGCGGGGGCCTCACAGATACGCAGTATTTT
CASRVGAGVLTSGGLTDTQYF
>TRBJ2-3|TRBD2|TRBV20-1|NA|15
TGCAGTGCTCAACTAGCGGGGGGACACACAGATACGCAGTATTTT
CSAQLAGGHTDTQYF
>TRBJ2-7|NA|TRBV27|NA|11
TGTGCCAGCAGATCCCCTCACGAGCAGTACTTC
CASRSPHEQYF
>TRBJ1-6|NA|TRBV7-2|few|15
TGTGCCAGCAGCTTCGGGCACGGGTGGGGGTCACCCCTCCACTTT
CASSFGHGWGSPLHF
>TRBJ2-1|TRBD2|TRBV11-1|many|19
TGTGCCAGCAGCTTGGGGTTAGCGGGAGGTTCCAGCTCCTACAATGAGCAGTTCTTC
CASSLGLAGGSSSYNEQFF
>TRBJ1-3|NA|TRBV3-1|NA|11
TGTGCCACCGAGACGGGAAACACCATATATTTT
CATETGNTIYF
>TRBJ2-3|NA|TRBV6-2/TRBV6-3|few|13
TGTGCCAGCAGGACTAGTTTTTCAGATACGCAGTATTTT
CASRTSFSDTQYF
>TRBJ2-3|TRBD2|TRBV11-1|NA|18
TGTGCCAGCAGGCGGGGGACTAGCGGGACCACCCCCACAGATACGCAGTATTTT
CASRRGTSGTTPTDTQYF
>TRBJ1-2|NA|TRBV20-1|few|16
TGCAGTGCTAGCGAACTAATAGGGCAGACGAACTATGGCTACACCTTC
CSASELIGQTNYGYTF
>TRBJ2-3|NA|TRBV6-1|NA|17
TGTGCCAGCAAATTGACGGGACTCCAAATTAGCACAGATACGCAGTATTTT
CASKLTGLQISTDTQYF
>TRBJ2-1|NA|TRBV29-1|few|13
TGCAGCGTTCTTCCCGGCGGACTAAATGAGCAGTTCTTC
CSVLPGGLNEQFF
>TRBJ2-7|TRBD1|TRBV7-2|NA|16
TGTGCCAGCAGCTATTCCTCGGGACAGGGGTCATACGAGCAGTACTTC
CASSYSSGQGSYEQYF
>TRBJ1-1|NA|TRBV12-3/TRBV12-4|many|15
TGTGCCAGCAGTCGCACTTGGGTTATGAACACTGAAGCTTTCTTT
CASSRTWVMNTEAFF
>TRBJ1-4|NA|TRBV6-1|few|17
TGTGCCAGCAGCAACGAAAAGTTTGGGACACGCGGTGAAAAACTGTTTTTT
CASSNEKFGTRGEKLFF
>TRBJ2-7|TRBD1|TRBV20-1|NA|19
TGCAGTGCCGAGCAGACCGGGACAGGGGACGGGGGAGGTTCCTACGAGCAGTACTTC
CSAEQTGTGDGGGSYEQYF